These 21 T cell receptor beta chains came from one sample sequenced in a study of cytomegalovirus exposure and HLA in healthy donors. The PCR employed 60 Vbeta primers together with 13 Jbeta primers. Libraries were prepared by immunoSEQ multiplex PCR; TCRdb keeps only in-frame clonotypes and omits some of them. The repertoire holds roughly 65,000 clones, around 80% seen once, with about 4.1% in the top ten. Sequenced material: PBMCs. These receptor sequences come from a young woman in good health and CMV-seronegative.

This chain links TRBV15 with TRBJ1-5; 7 bases map to TRBD1. Per the germline V gene, CDR1 is LNHNV and CDR2 is YYDKDF (reference sequence). The CDR3 has 14 amino acids. The V gene end was trimmed by 11 bases and the J gene end by 1 base; junction bases not matched to a gene: 8. CDR3 bases: TGTGCCTCCGGTACAGGGGCGAGCAATCAGCCCCAGCATTTT. Protein: CASGTGASNQPQHF. The complete variable domain, with remaining parts taken from reference TRBV15 and TRBJ1-5, reads DAMVIQNPRYQVTQFGKPVTLSCSQTLNHNVMYWYQQKSSQAPKLLFHYYDKDFNNEADTPDNFQSRRPNTSFCFLDIRSPGLGDTAMYLCASGTGASNQPQHFGDGTRLSIL.

In its sample, this clone was seen once. This chain links TRBV4-1 with TRBJ1-5; no reliable D call. V was clipped by 3 bases and J by 5 bases, with 8 bases between them. The CDR3 contains 13 residues. CDR1 MGHRA and CDR2 YSYEKL come from the germline V gene. CDR3 sequence: CASSQALDQPQHF. The DNA for the CDR3 is TGCGCCAGCAGCCAGGCTTTGGATCAGCCCCAGCATTTT.

V and J are TRBV28 and TRBJ1-5; D possibly corresponds to TRBD1 (6 bases). This CDR3 has 15 amino acids. The V and J ends lost 4 bases and 4 bases respectively, with 14 bases between them. Germline CDR1 MDHEN, CDR2 SYDVKM. In nucleotides, the CDR3 is TGTGCCAGCAGTTCGCACGGGACACCGAATCAGCCCCAGCATTTT. Protein sequence: CASSSHGTPNQPQHF.

The rearrangement uses TRBV7-9 and TRBJ2-5; 10 bases fit TRBD1. The germline V gene has CDR1 SEHNR and CDR2 FQNEAQ (reference sequence). This CDR3 is 19 amino acids long. J gave up 5 bases and V 1 base, and 16 bases lay outside the gene matches. In DNA form, the CDR3 reads TGTGCCAGCAGCTTAGACGCTTCTGGGGGACAGGGGAGCGGGGAGACCCAGTACTTC. Translating gives CASSLDASGGQGSGETQYF.

The chain links TRBV21-1 to TRBJ1-3; TRBD1 is taken as the D call from the table, unchecked against the DNA. TRBV21-1 constitutes a pseudogene. This CDR3 is 14 amino acids long. The CDR3 nucleotides are TGTGCCAGCAGCTACCGCAGCTCTGGAAACACCATATATTTT. As protein: CASSYRSSGNTIYF.

This sequence joins TRBV25-1 and TRBJ1-2; D unclear. Between the trimmed V and J ends, which lost 1 base and 6 bases, there was a span of 12 bases. CDR1 is MGHDK, CDR2 SYGVNS, per germline. CDR3 length: 14 amino acids. The CDR3 spells CASSESMTSHGYTF. Here the CDR3 DNA reads TGTGCCAGCAGTGAATCCATGACATCTCATGGCTACACCTTC.

This clone was seen ten or more times. This chain's CDR3 is CASKTRRNTDTQYF. The CDR3 DNA reads TGTGCCAGCAAGACTCGCCGCAACACAGATACGCAGTATTTT. The chain combines TRBV6-5 with TRBJ2-3; unclear D gene. This CDR3 has 14 residues. Germline V gene sequence: CDR1 MNHEY, CDR2 SVGAGI. With 7 bases removed from V and 2 bases from J, the gap between germline ends came to 13 bases.

V gene TRBV29-1 combines with J gene TRBJ2-2; D gene uncertain. Trimming shortened V by 7 bases and J by 0 bases, and 6 bases separated the two germline ends. CDR1 and CDR2 (germline): SQVTM, ANQGSEA. This CDR3 is 12 amino acids long. CDR3 sequence: CSGDTNTGELFF. Here the CDR3 DNA reads TGCAGCGGCGATACGAACACCGGGGAGCTGTTTTTT.

This clone has a single count. The rearrangement links TRBV6-5 to TRBJ1-2; 10 bases map to TRBD1. The CDR3 is 14 residues long. With 6 bases clipped from V and 4 bases from J, the junction kept 5 bases outside the gene matches. CDR1 and CDR2 (germline): MNHEY, SVGAGI. CDR3: CASSRDRGLYGYTF. In DNA form, the CDR3 reads TGTGCCAGCAGCCGGGACAGGGGACTCTATGGCTACACCTTC.

J is TRBJ1-1 and V is TRBV5-6, with 10 bases matching TRBD1. Germline V gene lookup returns CDR1 SGHDT and CDR2 YYEEEE. This CDR3 is 16 amino acids long. V lost 0 bases, J lost 7 bases, and 9 bases stayed unmatched. The CDR3 protein is CASSLGRQGAAGEAFF. DNA of the CDR3: TGTGCCAGCAGCTTGGGCAGACAGGGGGCCGCGGGTGAAGCTTTCTTT.

The gene calls are TRBV2 and TRBJ2-3, with 11 bases aligning to TRBD2. Germline values: CDR1 SNHLY, CDR2 FYNNEI. Losses at the gene ends were 7 bases for V and 3 bases for J; bases not matched to a gene: 9. The CDR3 is 16 amino acids. The CDR3 region has the DNA TGTGCCAGCATACCCCCTCTAGCGGGGGGTACAGATACGCAGTATTTT. Its translation is CASIPPLAGGTDTQYF.

The rearrangement uses TRBV7-2 and TRBJ1-1, with D unclear. The CDR3 has 15 residues. Per germline, CDR1 SGHTA and CDR2 FQGNSA. V shed 3 bases and J shed 1 base, with 12 bases lying between them. CDR3 sequence (DNA): TGTGCCAGCAGCTTCCGACATCGACCGAACACTGAAGCTTTCTTT. Translating gives CASSFRHRPNTEAFF.

This chain connects TRBV15 to TRBJ1-1; D is perhaps TRBD1 (5 bases). Germline V gives CDR1 LNHNV, CDR2 YYDKDF (reference sequence). This CDR3 region has 13 residues. The V gene lost 5 bases and the J gene lost 1 base, with 8 bases spanning the gap. CDR3 nucleotides: TGTGCCACCAGCTCCGGGGGGAACACTGAAGCTTTCTTT. Amino acids: CATSSGGNTEAFF. Full variable domain (rest looked up from reference TRBV15 and TRBJ1-1): DAMVIQNPRYQVTQFGKPVTLSCSQTLNHNVMYWYQQKSSQAPKLLFHYYDKDFNNEADTPDNFQSRRPNTSFCFLDIRSPGLGDTAMYLCATSSGGNTEAFFGQGTRLTVV.

The chain employs TRBV15 and TRBJ2-5, with TRBD1 matching 12 bases. With V trimmed by 3 bases and J by 3 bases, 5 bases remained unmatched. The CDR3 has 16 amino acids. In germline, CDR1 is LNHNV, CDR2 YYDKDF (reference sequence). CDR3 DNA sequence: TGTGCCACCAGCAGTTGGGGGACAGGGGGCAAAGAGACCCAGTACTTC. As protein: CATSSWGTGGKETQYF.

V usage is TRBV28 and J usage is TRBJ1-4, with 9 positions matching TRBD1. V shed 8 bases, J shed 7 bases, and the junction held 8 bases outside the gene matches. The CDR3 has 14 amino acids. Germline V gene lookup returns CDR1 MDHEN and CDR2 SYDVKM. DNA of the CDR3: TGTGCCAGCGGTGAAACAGGGGGCGGTGAAAAACTGTTTTTT. Protein: CASGETGGGEKLFF. Complete variable domain (other parts from reference TRBV28 and TRBJ1-4): DVKVTQSSRYLVKRTGEKVFLECVQDMDHENMFWYRQDPGLGLRLIYFSYDVKMKEKGDIPEGYSVSREKKERFSLILESASTNQTSMYLCASGETGGGEKLFFGSGTQLSVL.

The V gene is TRBV14, the J gene TRBJ2-7; the match to TRBD1 covers 7 bases. Germline trimming cut 1 base from V and 1 base from J; bases unmatched to any gene: 10. This CDR3 is 17 amino acids long. Germline loops: CDR1 SGHDN, CDR2 FVKESK. CDR3 sequence reads: CASSQGLRGRRSYEQYF. In DNA form, the CDR3 reads TGTGCCAGCAGCCAAGGATTGAGGGGGCGGAGGTCCTACGAGCAGTACTTC.

This clone was seen only once. As DNA, the CDR3 is TGTGCCGCGCATAGGGGCGGGGGGTTGGATGGCTACACCTTC. This sequence encodes CAAHRGGGLDGYTF. The chain employs TRBV30 and TRBJ1-2; the D gene is possibly TRBD1 (5 bases). The germline CDR1 and CDR2 sequences are GTSNPN and SVGIG (reference sequence). This CDR3 is 14 amino acids long. The V gene lost 8 bases and the J gene lost 6 bases, with 22 bases spanning the gap.

The chain employs TRBV7-8 and TRBJ1-5; 8 bases line up with TRBD1. CDR3 length equals 18 residues. Losses at the gene ends were 5 bases for V and 7 bases for J; bases not matched to a gene: 19. Germline CDR1 SGHVS, CDR2 FQNEAQ. CDR3 nucleotides: TGTGCCAGCAGCCGATACGGACAGGGAGGAAGGATCGGCCAGCCCCAGCATTTT. This translates into CASSRYGQGGRIGQPQHF.

The genes are TRBV7-2 and TRBJ1-1; D ambiguous. This CDR3 is built from 14 residues. Trimming took off 3 bases at V and 0 bases at J, with 8 bases between the two ends. From germline, CDR1 is SGHTA and CDR2 FQGNSA. Written as DNA, the CDR3 is TGTGCCAGCAGCTTTGACGGGGTGAACACTGAAGCTTTCTTT. It translates to CASSFDGVNTEAFF.

The chain is built from TRBV4-3 and TRBJ2-7; D possibly corresponds to TRBD2 (6 bases). The CDR3 extends over 13 amino acids. V was trimmed by 1 base and J by 6 bases, leaving 10 bases between them. Per germline, CDR1 LGHNA and CDR2 YSLEER. CDR3 region: CASSQGRESEQYF. The CDR3 nucleotides are TGCGCCAGCAGCCAAGGCCGGGAGTCCGAGCAGTACTTC.

The chain joins TRBV29-1 to TRBJ2-6; 7 bases match TRBD1. Germline values: CDR1 SQVTM, CDR2 ANQGSEA. The ends lost 6 bases at V and 0 bases at J; junction bases unmatched: 8. This CDR3 spans 16 amino acids. CDR3 amino acids: CSVSGTANSGANVLTF. DNA of the CDR3: TGCAGCGTGTCCGGGACAGCAAACTCTGGGGCCAACGTCCTGACTTTC. Full variable domain (remainder filled in from reference TRBV29-1 and TRBJ2-6): SAVISQKPSRDICQRGTSLTIQCQVDSQVTMMFWYRQQPGQSLTLIATANQGSEATYESGFVIDKFPISRPNLTFSTLTVSNMSPEDSSIYLCSVSGTANSGANVLTFGAGSRLTVL.